The clone carrying this TCR beta chain has a handful of counts. Its antigen is still unknown. Each CDR3 protein is one row after TCRdb ran MiXCR on the 5' RACE reads. The profile covers 500,000 to 700,000 distinct CDR3 sequences, with about 7.1% appearing a single time and 1.6% taken by the ten largest. This record belongs to a study of identical twins. The study's findings and limits: Models underestimated how often monozygotic twins shared out-of-frame TCR alpha.

Germline lookup yields CDR1 SGHNT and CDR2 YENEEA. V lost 11 bases and J lost 1, with 14 bases in between. This CDR3 has 13 amino acids. This sample also belongs to another study, concerning yellow fever vaccine responses in identical twins.

The receptor comes from a woman in her late teens or twenties in good health. The specimen sequenced was PBMCs. The rearrangement uses TRBV11-3 and TRBJ2-5; TRBD1 is a possible D gene (7 bases). CDR3 sequence reads: CAVGGTVQETQYF. The DNA of the CDR3 is TGTGCCGTAGGCGGGACAGTCCAAGAGACCCAGTACTTC.